A selection of T cell receptor beta chains follows, all from one sample in a study of T-cell reconstitution after alpha-beta-depleted transplantation in children. Each CDR3 protein is one row after TCRdb ran MiXCR on the PCR reads. The sample lists 200,000 to 300,000 distinct CDR3 sequences, around 12% occurring once. Sequenced material: PBMCs from the stem cell graft donor, taken from the stem cell graft. These TCRs come from a human donor who donated a stem cell graft to a child with acute lymphoblastic leukemia. CDR3s leave out the opening cysteine and the closing phenylalanine or tryptophan.

v_call	j_call	cdr3_aa
TRBV20-1	TRBJ1-2	SAFALGYT
TRBV5-4	TRBJ2-1	ASSSEGSLYNEQF
TRBV7-9	TRBJ1-1	ASSPPGRLTEAF
TRBV10-3	TRBJ1-2	AISDSGVVDYGYT
TRBV11-2	TRBJ2-7	ASSPWQGHEQY
TRBV13	TRBJ2-7	ASSDTTYEQY
TRBV6-5	TRBJ1-5	ASKLRDNSNQPQH
TRBV7-8	TRBJ1-2	ASSPPPGPSTGYT
TRBV5-5	TRBJ1-5	ASSLWAGGSQPQH
TRBV19	TRBJ1-6	ASSITGFRTGNSPLH
TRBV4-1	TRBJ1-5	ASSLSTGDQPQH
TRBV7-2	TRBJ1-6	ASSLSGSSYNSPLH
TRBV25-1	TRBJ1-1	ASRGPYTEAF
TRBV27	TRBJ2-7	ASSLLTAVVVEQY
TRBV12-3/TRBV12-4	TRBJ1-5	ASSWSNQPQH
TRBV6-6	TRBJ1-2	ASSYDRLQGYT
TRBV2	TRBJ2-5	ASSRRRDRETQY
TRBV12-3/TRBV12-4	TRBJ1-5	ASSQDRLQPQH
TRBV20-1	TRBJ1-2	SARVGQGVLPYGYT
TRBV9	TRBJ2-3	ASSVGTTDTQY
TRBV7-2	TRBJ2-3	ASSPLGTIITDTQY
TRBV19	TRBJ1-2	ASSIPDPGPRNYGYT
TRBV5-4	TRBJ2-7	ASSFTPDSITYEQY
TRBV29-1	TRBJ1-1	SVRGAGNTEAF
TRBV12-3/TRBV12-4	TRBJ1-4	ASSRGEKLF
TRBV19	TRBJ2-7	ASSIQDAYEQY
TRBV28	TRBJ1-6	ASSLRIGSYNSPLH
TRBV7-2	TRBJ2-7	ASRNTLSSYEQY
TRBV6-1	TRBJ2-1	ASSEAPGLAGKQF
TRBV27	TRBJ2-7	ASSLRSDSSEQY
TRBV4-3	TRBJ2-7	ASSPANSYEQY
TRBV12-3/TRBV12-4	TRBJ2-7	ASSQGQGREQY
TRBV5-5	TRBJ1-1	ASSLIPGGSTEAF
TRBV11-2	TRBJ2-5	ASSPPTWQIPMY
TRBV20-1	TRBJ1-5	SATGINWDSNQPQH
TRBV6-1	TRBJ2-7	ASRTGTGGHEQY
TRBV24-1	TRBJ2-1	ATTMAGWNEQF
TRBV7-9	TRBJ2-1	ASSNRNVNNEQF
TRBV20-1	TRBJ1-1	SARVGRLNTEAF
TRBV5-1	TRBJ1-2	ASSSETGTDGYT
TRBV6-2/TRBV6-3	TRBJ2-1	ASNRGYPYNEQF
TRBV5-1	TRBJ2-1	ASSFGQRGATTYNEQF
TRBV19	TRBJ2-1	ASSLNRGLSYNEQF
TRBV9	TRBJ2-1	ASSVAMSSYNEQF
TRBV18	TRBJ1-1	ASSPNTGQARGTEAF
TRBV10-3	TRBJ1-5	AIKGDSNQPQH
TRBV4-3	TRBJ2-7	ASSQVIGLAGSYEQY
TRBV5-1	TRBJ1-2	ASSPDVNSYGYT
TRBV4-3	TRBJ2-7	ASSQLTGFEQY
TRBV6-1	TRBJ1-5	ASRGSFGNQPQH
TRBV14	TRBJ1-4	ASSSQGGSEKLF
TRBV7-9	TRBJ2-1	ASSYISGALNEQF
TRBV6-5	TRBJ1-6	ASSYSTLNNSPLH
TRBV12-3/TRBV12-4	TRBJ2-1	ASSSPAGGSYNEQF